The clone carrying this T cell receptor (beta chain) was observed at least ten times. As yet, its antigen is unknown. This record comes from a study of T-cell reconstitution after alpha-beta-depleted transplantation in children. Overall study findings and caveats: Expanded graft clones, several hundred of them, were reportedly the source of alpha-beta T cells about two months after transplant. Diversity of TCRbeta at day 60 was high in some patients, arising from surviving recipient T cells and thymic progenitors. Newly generated T cells supplied most T-cell counts and diversity one year post-transplant.

Preparation of the TCRbeta library involved a method that used unique molecular identifiers. MiXCR, run by TCRdb on the PCR reads, gives a single entry per CDR3 protein. The table shows around 270,000 distinct CDR3 sequences, with roughly 8.2% occurring only once. CDR1 and CDR2 from the germline V gene are SGHRS and YFSETQ. CDR3 length: 14 residues. Between the trimmed V and J ends, which lost 0 bases and 10 bases, there was a span of 16 bases. The sequence came from a female patient aged 2-10 years who had a stem cell transplant for Fanconi anemia, so the T cells may come from the graft donor. The rearrangement links TRBV5-1 to TRBJ1-1; D is unresolved. This specimen was peripheral blood, taken 360 days after TCRalphabeta/CD19-depleted stem cell transplant. The CDR3 sequence: CASSLENDPSRAFF. As DNA, the CDR3 is TGCGCCAGCAGCTTGGAGAACGATCCCTCGAGAGCTTTCTTT.